The 22 T cell receptor beta chains reported below all come from one sample, sequenced in a study of post-analysis software for immune sequencing data. Findings of the study overall: Patients carried 4 or 5 TRBV segments more frequently than controls did, and TRBV5-6, TRBV5-1 and TRBV20-1 were among them.

These TCRs' antigens remain unknown. The authors incorporated unique molecular identifiers into the TCR beta cDNA libraries. Via MiXCR, TCRdb re-called the PCR reads, giving one row per CDR3 protein. There are 750,000 to 950,000 distinct CDR3 sequences in the sample; roughly 50% occur only once, and around 4.7% lies in the top ten. The sample taken for sequencing was blood. These receptor sequences come from a girl between 10 and 17 years old with multiple sclerosis.

The chain recombines TRBV20-1 with TRBJ2-1; D call uncertain. This CDR3 region has 15 residues. V was clipped by 1 base and J by 5 bases, with 15 bases between them. Per germline, CDR1 DFQATT and CDR2 SNEGSKA (reference sequence). The chain's CDR3 is CSARVGRKTNNEQFF. DNA of the CDR3: TGCAGTGCTAGAGTTGGCAGGAAAACTAACAATGAGCAGTTCTTC.

The rearrangement links TRBV25-1 to TRBJ1-2; D is unresolved. The V end was cut by 3 bases, the J end by 8 bases, with 28 bases between. CDR1 is MGHDK and CDR2 is SYGVNS in the germline V gene. The CDR3 extends over 18 amino acids. In nucleotides, the CDR3 is TGTGCCAGCAGTGACCTCCGGGGTGTAGGGCCCCACCCTCGGGGCTACACCTTC. Translating gives CASSDLRGVGPHPRGYTF.

Concerning this clonotype itself: The junction and the germline gene differ at one end; a read error may be behind it. The CDR3 DNA follows: TGTACCAGCTCACCCGGACAGGGGAACTATGGCTACACCTTC. This sequence encodes CTSSPGQGNYGYTF. The rearrangement uses TRBV18 and TRBJ1-2; 9 bases line up with TRBD1. The V gene's germline CDR1 is KGHSH and CDR2 LQKENI. The CDR3 sequence is 14 residues long.

The chain has TRBV6-6 and TRBJ2-1, with TRBD2 identical over 10 bases. V gave up 4 bases and J gave up 6 bases; unmatched junction bases: 9. The CDR3 consists of 16 residues. In germline, CDR1 is MNHNY, CDR2 SVGAGI (reference sequence). The CDR3 reads CASSLGWVAGGNEQFF. The CDR3 DNA is TGTGCCAGCAGTTTGGGGTGGGTAGCGGGAGGCAATGAGCAGTTCTTC.

This clonotype was seen only a few times. The CDR3 here is CASSSTQGFYEQYF. For the CDR3, the DNA is TGTGCCAGCAGTTCCACCCAGGGTTTCTACGAGCAGTACTTC. The chain carries TRBV6-6 and TRBJ2-7, with D tentatively TRBD1 (5 bases). CDR3 length: 14 residues. Germline CDR1 MNHNY, CDR2 SVGAGI (reference sequence). V lost 4 bases and J 3 bases, leaving 13 bases between the germline ends.

The chain uses TRBV5-1 and TRBJ2-5; the match to TRBD2 covers 7 bases. With the DNA end fitting TRBJ2-7 better, the J assignment may be wrong. The CDR3 length is 13 residues. Germline V gene data show CDR1 as SGHRS and CDR2 as YFSETQ. The CDR3 coding sequence is TGCGCCAGCAGCCACGGACTAGACTCCGAGCAGTACTTC. Translated: CASSHGLDSEQYF.

This clonotype was counted between two and nine times. DNA for the CDR3: TGCAGTGTACTAGCGGCATGGGAGCAGTACTTC. Translated, it gives CSVLAAWEQYF. The chain has TRBV20-1 and TRBJ2-4, with 8 bases that match TRBD2. Germline loops: CDR1 DFQATT, CDR2 SNEGSKA (reference sequence). After removal of 7 bases from V and 13 bases from J, the junction contained 9 bases not matched to a gene. This CDR3 comprises 11 residues.

About this clonotype itself: This may stem from a read error, because a much larger clone lies one nucleotide away. The chain has TRBV12-3 or TRBV12-4 and TRBJ2-7; D ambiguous. The CDR3 extends over 11 amino acids. In DNA, the CDR3 is TGTACCAGCAGCCAACTTAACGAGCAGTACTTC. This sequence encodes CTSSQLNEQYF.

V usage is TRBV27 and J usage is TRBJ2-1, with a possible D match to TRBD2 (6 bases). The germline V and J ends were trimmed by 10 bases and 3 bases, with 16 bases remaining between them. CDR1 and CDR2 (germline): MNHEY, SMNVEV (reference sequence). CDR3 length equals 14 residues. As DNA, the CDR3 is TGTGCCATCCGGTCCGGGGACTTCTACAATGAGCAGTTCTTC. This translates into CAIRSGDFYNEQFF.

The J gene is TRBJ2-7, the V gene TRBV24-1, with D hard to call. TRBJ2-5 matches the DNA end more closely, so the J call is doubtful. The CDR3 is 12 residues long. Germline loops: CDR1 KGHDR, CDR2 SFDVKD. Written as DNA, the CDR3 is TGTGCCACCAGTGATTTCTGGGAGACCCAGTACTTC. Encoded protein: CATSDFWETQYF.

V is TRBV20-1 and J is TRBJ2-1; D not certain. CDR3 length equals 12 residues. V gave up 6 bases and J gave up 8 bases, with 14 bases separating them. Germline V CDR1 and CDR2: DFQATT, SNEGSKA (reference sequence). CDR3 amino acids: CSASREADEQFF. The CDR3 DNA reads TGCAGTGCCTCTCGAGAGGCGGATGAGCAGTTCTTC.

The chain couples TRBV10-3 to TRBJ2-7, with 9 bases lining up with TRBD2. After removal of 10 bases from V and 6 bases from J, the junction contained 16 bases not matched to a gene. The CDR3 has 15 amino acids. The V gene's germline CDR1 is ENHRY and CDR2 SYGVKD. The chain's CDR3 is CATLNTAGGLGEQYF. In nucleotides, the CDR3 is TGTGCCACCCTTAATACAGCGGGGGGTCTCGGCGAGCAGTACTTC.

The CDR3 spells CASSVIDNEKLFF. The CDR3 DNA sequence: TGTGCCAGCAGTGTTATCGATAATGAAAAACTGTTTTTT. V is TRBV25-1 and J is TRBJ1-4; D is unresolved. V was clipped by 4 bases and J by 4 bases, with 7 bases between them. The CDR3 is made up of 13 amino acids. Germline V gene sequence: CDR1 MGHDK, CDR2 SYGVNS.

The chain is built from TRBV12-3 or TRBV12-4 and TRBJ2-2, with 8 bases fitting TRBD1. V was clipped by 6 bases and J by 6 bases; unmatched bases: 9. This CDR3 contains 15 residues. The chain's CDR3 is CASRAGQGDSGELFF. In DNA, the CDR3 is TGTGCCAGCAGGGCCGGACAGGGTGATTCCGGGGAGCTGTTTTTT.

In this sample, this clonotype turned up a few times. The CDR3 sequence is CASGSAYYGYTF. For the CDR3, the DNA is TGTGCCAGCGGCTCAGCGTACTATGGCTACACCTTC. V and J are TRBV11-2 and TRBJ1-2; D not certain. Trimming pared 8 bases from V and 3 bases from J, leaving 10 bases between. Per the germline V gene, CDR1 is SGHAT and CDR2 is FQNNGV. The CDR3 spans 12 residues.

There are a few counts of this clonotype. The genes are TRBV12-3 or TRBV12-4 and TRBJ2-1; TRBD1 might be the D (5 bases). This CDR3 is 13 amino acids long. V lost 3 bases, J lost 11 bases, and 14 bases lay in between. CDR3 region: CASSLTGQGKQFF. The CDR3 region has the DNA TGTGCCAGCAGTTTGACCGGCCAGGGTAAGCAGTTCTTC.

The gene calls are TRBV7-9 and TRBJ2-5; D is possibly TRBD2 (6 bases). The V end was cut by 5 bases, the J end by 1 base, with 17 bases between. Germline CDR1 is SEHNR and CDR2 is FQNEAQ (reference sequence). The CDR3 is 16 amino acids. The CDR3 DNA reads as TGTGCCAGCAGCCTTTCGAGCCCAGCGGGCCAAGAGACCCAGTACTTC. Encoded protein: CASSLSSPAGQETQYF.

The chain employs TRBV20-1 and TRBJ1-4; D is uncertain. This CDR3 region has 12 residues. Trimming cost V 6 bases and J 0 bases, with 5 bases left between them. Germline assignment: CDR1 DFQATT and CDR2 SNEGSKA (reference sequence). The CDR3 nucleotides read TGCAGTGCCCCCGCAACTAATGAAAAACTGTTTTTT. This sequence encodes CSAPATNEKLFF.

The chain is built from TRBV6-5 and TRBJ2-1; weak D call: TRBD2 (5 bases). This CDR3 is built from 14 residues. From germline, CDR1 is MNHEY and CDR2 SVGAGI. Trimming removed 7 bases from V and 9 bases from J, with 19 bases in between. The chain's CDR3 is CASTRAHSRSEQFF. CDR3 coding DNA: TGTGCCAGCACGAGGGCACACAGCCGGAGTGAGCAGTTCTTC.

J is TRBJ2-7 and V is TRBV28; D possibly corresponds to TRBD1 (5 bases). There are 16 residues in the CDR3. CDR1 and CDR2 from the germline V gene are MDHEN and SYDVKM. Trimming stripped 2 bases from V and 0 bases from J, with 14 bases between. The CDR3 reads CASSLRGVYNSYEQYF. DNA of the CDR3: TGTGCCAGCAGTTTAAGGGGCGTTTACAACTCCTACGAGCAGTACTTC.

The chain employs TRBV28 and TRBJ2-5; D is possibly TRBD1 (6 bases). TRBJ2-7 explains the end of the DNA better; the J call may be wrong. This CDR3 spans 16 amino acids. Germline V gene lookup returns CDR1 MDHEN and CDR2 SYDVKM. For the CDR3, the DNA is TGTGCCAGCAGCCGAAACAGGGCCTCCCTGAGTAACGAGCAGTACTTC. Translated, it gives CASSRNRASLSNEQYF.

The chain combines TRBV24-1 with TRBJ2-1; 9 positions match TRBD2. The ends lost 3 bases at V and 2 bases at J; junction bases unmatched: 4. This CDR3 has 16 amino acids. CDR1 and CDR2 (germline): KGHDR, SFDVKD. CDR3 bases: TGTGCCACCAGTGATGATAGCGGGAGCCCCTACAATGAGCAGTTCTTC. It is translated as CATSDDSGSPYNEQFF.